The rows below give T cell receptor beta chains drawn from one sample of a study of identifying expanded T cells in peripheral blood. The table came from immunoSEQ multiplex PCR; TCRdb's copy has only in-frame clones and leaves some out. The table includes some 100,000 clones, roughly 90% detected once. The sequenced sample was blood. The receptor set was obtained from a person between 18 and 70 years old in good health. The CDR3 runs from the conserved cysteine through the conserved F or W. Fields, in order: J gene, clone size, V gene, D gene, CDR3 protein, CDR3 DNA. D genes are given only for firm matches. Clone size is shown for a subset of rows, as once, few, many or a class of expanded clone.

j_call: TRBJ1-6; clone_size: .; v_call: TRBV4-1; d_call: TRBD1; cdr3_aa: CASSQETGGGGNSPLHF; cdr3_nt: TGCGCCAGCAGCCAAGAGACAGGGGGCGGAGGCAATTCACCCCTCCACTTT
j_call: TRBJ2-6; clone_size: .; v_call: TRBV6-5; d_call: .; cdr3_aa: CASSPRVTGANVLTF; cdr3_nt: TGTGCCAGCAGCCCCAGGGTGACTGGGGCCAACGTCCTGACTTTC
j_call: TRBJ1-1; clone_size: .; v_call: TRBV11-3; d_call: .; cdr3_aa: CASGLRGGTEAFF; cdr3_nt: TGTGCCAGCGGCCTCCGCGGGGGCACTGAAGCTTTCTTT
j_call: TRBJ1-1; clone_size: .; v_call: TRBV25-1; d_call: .; cdr3_aa: CASSELVRTEAFF; cdr3_nt: TGTGCCAGCAGTGAATTAGTGCGCACTGAAGCTTTCTTT
j_call: TRBJ2-1; clone_size: few; v_call: TRBV27; d_call: .; cdr3_aa: CASSLSGRNEQFF; cdr3_nt: TGTGCCAGCAGTTTAAGCGGGCGGAATGAGCAGTTCTTC
j_call: TRBJ2-3; clone_size: .; v_call: TRBV5-4; d_call: .; cdr3_aa: CASSLRGTDTQYF; cdr3_nt: TGTGCCAGCAGCTTAAGGGGCACAGATACGCAGTATTTT
j_call: TRBJ2-2; clone_size: .; v_call: TRBV27; d_call: .; cdr3_aa: CASSFPTYGELFF; cdr3_nt: TGTGCCAGCAGTTTTCCAACATACGGGGAGCTGTTTTTT
j_call: TRBJ2-3; clone_size: .; v_call: TRBV5-6; d_call: TRBD2; cdr3_aa: CASNTGGTDTQYF; cdr3_nt: TGTGCCAGCAACACGGGGGGGACAGATACGCAGTATTTT
j_call: TRBJ2-5; clone_size: .; v_call: TRBV7-9; d_call: .; cdr3_aa: CASSLFGGQETQYF; cdr3_nt: TGTGCCAGCAGCTTATTCGGGGGCCAGGAGACCCAGTACTTC
j_call: TRBJ2-7; clone_size: once; v_call: TRBV7-9; d_call: .; cdr3_aa: CASSLDFYEQYF; cdr3_nt: TGTGCCAGCAGTCTCGACTTCTACGAGCAGTACTTC
j_call: TRBJ2-7; clone_size: .; v_call: TRBV6-5; d_call: TRBD2; cdr3_aa: CASRPSGRNEQYF; cdr3_nt: TGTGCCAGCAGGCCTAGCGGGAGAAACGAGCAGTACTTC
j_call: TRBJ2-7; clone_size: .; v_call: TRBV15; d_call: TRBD2; cdr3_aa: CATSRTSGGTTYEQYF; cdr3_nt: TGTGCCACCAGCCGGACTAGCGGGGGGACTACCTACGAGCAGTACTTC
j_call: TRBJ1-1; clone_size: few; v_call: TRBV7-9; d_call: .; cdr3_aa: CASSFQGWTEAFF; cdr3_nt: TGTGCCAGCAGCTTCCAGGGTTGGACTGAAGCTTTCTTT
j_call: TRBJ2-3; clone_size: few; v_call: TRBV28; d_call: .; cdr3_aa: CASSFSRDTQYF; cdr3_nt: TGTGCCAGCAGTTTTAGCCGGGATACGCAGTATTTT
j_call: TRBJ2-5; clone_size: .; v_call: TRBV28; d_call: TRBD1; cdr3_aa: CASQTGGETQYF; cdr3_nt: TGTGCCAGCCAAACAGGGGGAGAGACCCAGTACTTC
j_call: TRBJ2-6; clone_size: .; v_call: TRBV4-3; d_call: TRBD1; cdr3_aa: CASSQDYGTGGFTGANVLTF; cdr3_nt: TGCGCCAGCAGCCAAGATTATGGGACAGGGGGATTCACTGGGGCCAACGTCCTGACTTTC
j_call: TRBJ2-1; clone_size: .; v_call: TRBV11-1; d_call: .; cdr3_aa: CASSLAPLGDEQFF; cdr3_nt: TGTGCCAGCAGCTTAGCTCCTCTAGGGGATGAGCAGTTCTTC
j_call: TRBJ2-2; clone_size: .; v_call: TRBV4-2; d_call: TRBD1; cdr3_aa: CASSQVGGPTGELFF; cdr3_nt: TGTGCCAGCAGCCAAGTAGGGGGCCCCACCGGGGAGCTGTTTTTT
j_call: TRBJ2-7; clone_size: .; v_call: TRBV6-5; d_call: TRBD1; cdr3_aa: CASSYGGTGARYEQYF; cdr3_nt: TGTGCCAGCAGTTACGGAGGGACAGGGGCTCGTTACGAGCAGTACTTC
j_call: TRBJ2-7; clone_size: .; v_call: TRBV20-1; d_call: .; cdr3_aa: CSASHYEQYF; cdr3_nt: TGCAGTGCTTCTCACTACGAGCAGTACTTC
j_call: TRBJ2-5; clone_size: .; v_call: TRBV18; d_call: .; cdr3_aa: CASSLGGFQETQYF; cdr3_nt: TGTGCCAGCTCACTAGGGGGATTCCAAGAGACCCAGTACTTC
j_call: TRBJ2-3; clone_size: .; v_call: TRBV7-3; d_call: .; cdr3_aa: CASSKQRTSTDTQYF; cdr3_nt: TGTGCCAGCAGCAAACAGAGGACTAGCACAGATACGCAGTATTTT
j_call: TRBJ1-3; clone_size: .; v_call: TRBV10-3; d_call: .; cdr3_aa: CAIRGDVTGNTIYF; cdr3_nt: TGTGCCATCAGGGGGGATGTAACTGGAAACACCATATATTTT
j_call: TRBJ2-5; clone_size: few; v_call: TRBV10-3; d_call: TRBD1; cdr3_aa: CATKTGTGQETQYF; cdr3_nt: TGTGCCACGAAAACCGGGACAGGGCAAGAGACCCAGTACTTC
j_call: TRBJ2-1; clone_size: once; v_call: TRBV9; d_call: .; cdr3_aa: CASSVVAGSSYNEQFF; cdr3_nt: TGTGCCAGCAGCGTAGTGGCAGGGTCATCCTACAATGAGCAGTTCTTC
j_call: TRBJ2-1; clone_size: once; v_call: TRBV11-2; d_call: TRBD2; cdr3_aa: CASRLAGQYNEQFF; cdr3_nt: TGTGCCAGCAGGCTAGCGGGGCAATACAATGAGCAGTTCTTC
j_call: TRBJ2-1; clone_size: .; v_call: TRBV6-1; d_call: .; cdr3_aa: CASSEPAWEQFF; cdr3_nt: TGTGCCAGCAGTGAACCAGCATGGGAGCAGTTCTTC
j_call: TRBJ1-3; clone_size: few; v_call: TRBV18; d_call: .; cdr3_aa: CASSPYTDGNTIYF; cdr3_nt: TGTGCCAGCTCACCATATACTGACGGAAACACCATATATTTT
j_call: TRBJ2-7; clone_size: once; v_call: TRBV7-3; d_call: .; cdr3_aa: CASSPDLSSYEQYF; cdr3_nt: TGTGCCAGCAGCCCAGACTTGAGCTCCTACGAGCAGTACTTC
j_call: TRBJ1-1; clone_size: .; v_call: TRBV4-1; d_call: TRBD1; cdr3_aa: CASSHRGTEAFF; cdr3_nt: TGCGCCAGCAGCCACAGGGGGACTGAAGCTTTCTTT
j_call: TRBJ1-2; clone_size: .; v_call: TRBV30; d_call: .; cdr3_aa: CAWSVPGSYGYTF; cdr3_nt: TGTGCCTGGAGTGTACCAGGGAGCTATGGCTACACCTTC
j_call: TRBJ2-7; clone_size: .; v_call: TRBV18; d_call: .; cdr3_aa: CASSPQQGYEQYF; cdr3_nt: TGTGCCAGCTCACCTCAACAGGGCTACGAGCAGTACTTC
j_call: TRBJ1-1; clone_size: once; v_call: TRBV10-3; d_call: .; cdr3_aa: CAISAFSGNTEAFF; cdr3_nt: TGTGCCATCAGTGCGTTTTCGGGGAACACTGAAGCTTTCTTT
j_call: TRBJ1-3; clone_size: once; v_call: TRBV14; d_call: .; cdr3_aa: CASSQARTVAGNTIYF; cdr3_nt: TGTGCCAGCAGCCAAGCCCGAACAGTGGCTGGAAACACCATATATTTT
j_call: TRBJ1-5; clone_size: .; v_call: TRBV21-1; d_call: .; cdr3_aa: CASSSNQPQHF; cdr3_nt: TGTGCCAGCAGCAGCAATCAGCCCCAGCATTTT
j_call: TRBJ2-2; clone_size: .; v_call: TRBV5-6; d_call: .; cdr3_aa: CASSLDEGWGRVGELFF; cdr3_nt: TGTGCCAGCAGCCTGGATGAGGGATGGGGGCGAGTCGGGGAGCTGTTTTTT
j_call: TRBJ2-7; clone_size: .; v_call: TRBV4-3; d_call: .; cdr3_aa: CASSQEILYEQYF; cdr3_nt: TGCGCCAGCAGCCAAGAAATTCTCTACGAGCAGTACTTC
j_call: TRBJ2-2; clone_size: .; v_call: TRBV11-2; d_call: TRBD2; cdr3_aa: CASSLGGTSGRYTGELFF; cdr3_nt: TGTGCCAGCAGCTTAGGCGGGACTAGCGGGAGGTACACCGGGGAGCTGTTTTTT
j_call: TRBJ2-1; clone_size: .; v_call: TRBV7-9; d_call: .; cdr3_aa: CASSKSGDNEQFF; cdr3_nt: TGTGCCAGCAGCAAGTCAGGGGACAATGAGCAGTTCTTC
j_call: TRBJ2-7; clone_size: .; v_call: TRBV9; d_call: .; cdr3_aa: CASSVAGAGEQYF; cdr3_nt: TGTGCCAGCAGCGTAGCGGGGGCCGGCGAGCAGTACTTC